This entry describes one TCR beta chain. Its antigen is currently unknown. This entry comes from a study of blood T cells in healthy people across ages. V was trimmed by 5 bases and J by 5 bases, leaving 15 bases between them. CDR1 SGHTA and CDR2 FQGTGA come from the germline V gene. The CDR3 contains 15 residues. The study's findings and limits: There was no known CMV status for donors, so expanded clonotype changes were possibly confounded.

Primers used in a second PCR of about 7 to 12 cycles were a sample-barcoded 5' primer and a J-beta primer mix. A single record per CDR3 protein comes from TCRdb applying MiXCR to the 5' RACE reads. The data show over a million distinct CDR3 sequences, roughly a quarter seen once. These records were also assigned to another study, of T cells of mothers and their children.

The TCR sequence derives from a girl aged 2-9 years in good health. What was sequenced was blood. The rearrangement uses TRBV7-3 and TRBJ2-2, with D possibly being TRBD1 (6 bases). The CDR3 bases are TGTGCCAGCAGCCCAACAGGGTTAGAGACCGGGGAGCTGTTTTTT. Translated, it gives CASSPTGLETGELFF.